The present TCR beta chain was sequenced within a study of blood T cell repertoires in COVID-19. Clones were sequenced by immunoSEQ multiplex PCR, and TCRdb holds only the in-frame ones, with some missing. Of around 99,000 clones listed, around 90% are singletons. This clonotype was obtained from a human donor in a cohort sampled during active COVID-19. Sequences were obtained from peripheral blood.

CDR3: CASSSQGNEQYF. In DNA, the CDR3 is TGTGCCAGCAGCTCACAGGGAAACGAGCAGTACTTC. The chain uses TRBV7-9 and TRBJ2-7; TRBD1 might be the D (6 bases). The CDR3 has 12 residues. The germline V gene encodes CDR1 SEHNR and CDR2 FQNEAQ (reference sequence). Trimming took 4 bases from V and 5 from J, leaving 9 bases between them. The full variable domain, its missing parts supplied by reference TRBV7-9 and TRBJ2-7, is DTGVSQNPRHKITKRGQNVTFRCDPISEHNRLYWYRQTLGQGPEFLTYFQNEAQLEKSRLLSDRFSAERPKGSFSTLEIQRTEQGDSAMYLCASSSQGNEQYFGPGTRLTVT.